This paragraph covers one T cell receptor beta chain sequence. This clone's antigen is unknown. Per-base qualities were not stored, and no clone one base away is much larger. This sample also contains other DNA sequences that code for the same CDR3. Using the deep immunoSEQ assay, TCR CDR3 regions were amplified from genomic DNA by multiplex PCR. Genomic DNA extracted from each cell subset was distributed evenly over all wells of several immunoSEQ 96-well plates, and each plate served as one replicate. Each replicate PCR for sorted subsets received about 210 ng genomic DNA, equal to 30,000 or so T cell genomes. Purified libraries were measured with a Qubit 3.0 fluorometer, size-checked on a Bioanalyzer 2100, and measured again with the KAPA Library Quantification kit. Each immunoSEQ 96-well plate was sequenced on its own single-read 150-cycle Illumina NextSeq 550 flow cell. Per the authors' processing: Because the immunoSEQ output included only junctional sequences and no quality scores, the filtering could not be the same as the filtering used for full-length reads. Sequences were annotated with PyIR, a Python wrapper for IgBLAST v1.9, and V/J genes and CDR3 were assigned using IMGT germline references. Reads were filtered out if the reads had weak V/J assignments (E-value above 1e-6), no CDR3, stop codons, out-of-frame junctions, or ambiguous translated residues. A V3J clonotype was defined by an identical inferred V gene, J gene, and CDR3 amino acid sequence. To compute the percentage overlap between repertoires, the number of shared unique clonotypes was divided by the size of the smaller repertoire. Three approaches were used to assess repertoire richness: RTK rarefaction, the Chao1 estimator, and Recon v2.1 estimates of unobserved clonotypes. Generation probabilities were computed with OLGA for all TCRbeta clonotypes obtained by the gDNA method from a handful of donors. TCRdb holds this immuneACCESS table with in-frame rearrangements only. Some clones are missing; in checked studies, unresolved V genes explain under half, and the rest has no known cause. The DNA gave D and trimming, while V, J and clone size come from that table. The table for this sample lists under 2.5 million clones; 85% to 95% of them were counted only once. In total, the top ten clones hold around 0.38% of the sample.

The CDR3 holds 16 amino acids from the cysteine to the phenylalanine. The read is trimmed to its CDR3 DNA, 48 bases read in frame from base 1. From V the trimming removes 4 bases and from J it removes 3 bases, while the gene matches leave 4 bases of the junction unaccounted for. In the germline V gene, CDR1 corresponds to SGHRS and CDR2 to YFSETQ. Healthy HIV-negative adults with no recently reported acute infections or vaccinations were included as donors. All donors were Caucasian adults living in Nashville, Tennessee, USA. CD4+ T cells were enriched by magnetic negative selection, after which naive cells were positively selected on CD45RA and the negative fraction was taken as the memory subset. Blood was collected by leukapheresis, and PBMCs were isolated by Ficoll-Histopaque density gradient centrifugation and then cryopreserved in liquid nitrogen vapor phase. Analytical flow cytometry was used to check the purity and quantity of every magnetically sorted T cell population. Genomic DNA was isolated from every sorted fraction and measured by UV absorbance on a Nanodrop 2000c.

This entry is derived from a study of shared clonotypes between healthy human individuals (dated by TCRdb to about 2020). For context, the study as a whole: The cohort comprised a couple of women and three men aged 18 to 49 years. To estimate repertoire size and how much clonotypes are shared between individuals, the study performed deep sequencing of blood TCR repertoires from five healthy adults. For each donor, CD4 naive and CD4 memory were each given three plates, CD8 naive was given two plates, and CD8 memory was given one plate. Between about 0.94 and 8.9 billion PBMCs per donor were obtained by leukapheresis. To increase sequencing depth and limit assay-specific biases, TCR repertoire library preparation and sequencing were carried out by different laboratories using diverse techniques.

General conclusions and limits of the study: Naive subsets generally had larger estimated clonotype richness than memory subsets did. Pairwise subsampling indicated that sequencing depth was expected to affect the degree of clonotype sharing among donors. Higher generation probabilities were observed for clonotypes shared by all four sorted-subset donors than for non-shared clonotypes. Incomplete sequencing was indicated by rarefaction of sorted-subset datasets, despite the large sequencing depth. Sampling was limited to blood, and TCR repertoires in tissue likely differ from TCR repertoires in blood. Across four donors, roughly 5.4% of naive CD4, around 3.3% of naive CD8, 2.3% of memory CD4, and around 0.4% of memory CD8 clonotypes were shared. Because the study included a small number of donors, the genetic and exposure-history diversity represented was limited.

This receptor was obtained from a man between 18 and 35 years old in good health. Some clones in this sample may be carry-over from other donors' samples. The chain links TRBV5-1 with TRBJ2-3; 14 of the junction bases match TRBD2. The sample was naive CD4+ T cells from PBMCs. Read against the paper, the sample's cell subset or site label means: CD45RA+ positively selected. The sequenced DNA: TGCGCCAGCAGCCTGGGGACTAGCGGGAGAACAGATACGCAGTATTTT. It specifies CASSLGTSGRTDTQYF.